This entry lists 23 T cell receptor beta chains sequenced from one sample in a study of vaccination and CD4 T cells after COVID-19. Treatment described: approximately nine-day PBMC culture with coronavirus spike peptide pools or control peptides (ViraFEST assay). Antigen specificity for these receptors is unknown. Sequencing of DNA taken from cultured CD4+ T cells relied on the Oncomine TCR Beta short-read assay. TCRdb passed the PCR reads through MiXCR, listing each CDR3 protein once. The sample contains roughly 15,000 distinct CDR3 sequences, approximately 58% of which appear only once. Sequencing was performed on cultured CD4+ T cells from blood, taken after SARS-CoV-2 vaccination. The receptors stem from a human donor with COVID-19.

This chain links TRBV27 with TRBJ1-5; 7 bases match TRBD1. The germline V gene has CDR1 MNHEY and CDR2 SMNVEV (reference sequence). CDR3 length: 15 residues. V dropped 4 bases and J dropped 0; count of bases not matched to a gene: 3. The CDR3 DNA is TGTGCCAGCAGTTCCGGGACAGATAGCAATCAGCCCCAGCATTTT. Its translation is CASSSGTDSNQPQHF.

The V and J genes are TRBV19 and TRBJ2-3; no firm D call. CDR3 length: 13 residues. The V and J ends lost 5 bases and 6 bases respectively, with 12 bases between them. Germline V gene data show CDR1 as LNHDA and CDR2 as SQIVND (reference sequence). The CDR3 region is CASSFASSDTQYF. As DNA, the CDR3 is TGTGCCAGTAGTTTCGCCTCCTCCGATACGCAGTATTTT.

The V call is TRBV7-2, the J call TRBJ2-1; a possible D gene is TRBD1 (5 bases). Trimming removed 2 bases at V and 2 bases at J, with 13 bases between. The germline gives CDR1 SGHTA, CDR2 FQGNSA. The CDR3 length is 16 residues. DNA for the CDR3: TGTGCCAGCAGCTTATTAAGGGGTCCCCCCTACAATGAGCAGTTCTTC. Protein product: CASSLLRGPPYNEQFF.

The chain recombines TRBV6-1 with TRBJ2-5, with a tentative D call TRBD2 (7 bases). Germline loops: CDR1 MNHNS, CDR2 SASEGT. This CDR3 comprises 18 residues. Trimming removed 6 bases from V and 1 base from J, with 24 bases in between. CDR3 in DNA: TGTGCCAGCAGCCCACGCTTCGGCGGGGGCTCGAGCCAAGAGACCCAGTACTTC. Translating gives CASSPRFGGGSSQETQYF.

This clonotype was found a few times. This chain connects TRBV7-2 to TRBJ1-5; D gene uncertain. Germline V gene data show CDR1 as SGHTA and CDR2 as FQGNSA. V was trimmed by 1 base and J by 6 bases, leaving 13 bases between them. The CDR3 is made up of 15 amino acids. In nucleotides, the CDR3 is TGTGCCAGCAGCTTAGAGGGTTTTGGCGGTCAGCCCCAGCATTTT. It yields the protein CASSLEGFGGQPQHF.

CDR3: CASSAAGTGETQYF. The CDR3 region has the DNA TGTGCCAGCAGTGCGGCCGGCACTGGGGAGACCCAGTACTTC. V is TRBV27 and J is TRBJ2-5, with D hard to call. The CDR3 loop spans 14 amino acids. V dropped 5 bases and J dropped 5 bases, with 15 bases sitting between them. Looked up from germline, CDR1 is MNHEY and CDR2 is SMNVEV (reference sequence).

J is TRBJ1-5 and V is TRBV5-8; TRBD1 aligns across 9 bases. This CDR3 comprises 16 residues. Germline V CDR1 and CDR2: SGHTS, YDEGEE. J gave up 0 bases and V 1 base, and 2 bases lay outside the gene matches. The DNA of the CDR3 is TGTGCCAGCAGCTTGAGACAGGGGGTTAGCAATCAGCCCCAGCATTTT. Protein product: CASSLRQGVSNQPQHF.

This clonotype was found once. V and J are TRBV2 and TRBJ2-7; TRBD1 might be the D (5 bases). The CDR3 length is 13 residues. Germline V gives CDR1 SNHLY, CDR2 FYNNEI. The germline V and J ends were trimmed by 8 bases and 2 bases, with 13 bases remaining between them. CDR3 coding DNA: TGTGCCAGCGGCAGGGTATCCCCCTACGAGCAGTACTTC. Residues: CASGRVSPYEQYF.

The gene calls are TRBV5-1 and TRBJ1-3; D call uncertain. Per germline, CDR1 SGHRS and CDR2 YFSETQ. V gave up 4 bases and J gave up 4 bases, with 9 bases separating them. The CDR3 extends over 13 amino acids. The CDR3 nucleotides are TGCGCCAGCAGCGACCGGTCAGGAAACACCATATATTTT. This codes for CASSDRSGNTIYF. Full variable domain (missing parts from reference TRBV5-1 and TRBJ1-3): KAGVTQTPRYLIKTRGQQVTLSCSPISGHRSVSWYQQTPGQGLQFLFEYFSETQRNKGNFPGRFSGRQFSNSRSEMNVSTLELGDSALYLCASSDRSGNTIYFGEGSWLTVV.

This chain uses TRBV7-2 with TRBJ2-7; 10 nucleotides align to TRBD1. With V trimmed by 3 bases and J by 1 base, 3 bases remained unmatched. Germline V gene data show CDR1 as SGHTA and CDR2 as FQGNSA. This CDR3 comprises 15 residues. CDR3 DNA: TGTGCCAGCAGCTTCGACAGGGGGCCGTCCTACGAGCAGTACTTC. It translates to CASSFDRGPSYEQYF.

The V gene is TRBV6-1, the J gene TRBJ2-2; D is unresolved. This CDR3 spans 12 amino acids. Deletions cut 6 bases from V and 5 bases from J, with 7 bases between. CDR1 and CDR2 (germline): MNHNS, SASEGT. DNA of the CDR3: TGTGCCAGCAGCCGGAAAACCGGGGAGCTGTTTTTT. Translated: CASSRKTGELFF.

The chain has TRBV7-9 and TRBJ1-6; 11 bases agree with TRBD1. Germline V gene sequence: CDR1 SEHNR, CDR2 FQNEAQ (reference sequence). The CDR3 covers 16 residues. V dropped 4 bases and J dropped 7; count of bases not matched to a gene: 6. Here the CDR3 DNA reads TGTGCCAGCAGCTCCCCGGGACAGGGGGTAAATTCACCCCTCCACTTT. Translation: CASSSPGQGVNSPLHF.

The CDR3, as DNA: TGTGCCAGTAGTACTAGCGGGGGAGTAGATACGCAGTATTTT. Translation gives CASSTSGGVDTQYF. The J gene is TRBJ2-3, the V gene TRBV19, with TRBD2 matching over 10 bases. The V gene end was trimmed by 4 bases and the J gene end by 5 bases; junction bases not matched to a gene: 3. The CDR3 is made up of 14 amino acids. Germline V gene sequence: CDR1 LNHDA, CDR2 SQIVND (reference sequence).

This clonotype was counted only a few times. The chain uses TRBV7-2 and TRBJ1-5, with no clear D. From germline, CDR1 is SGHTA and CDR2 FQGNSA. CDR3 size: 14 residues. The germline V and J ends were trimmed by 3 bases and 3 bases, with 9 bases remaining between them. The CDR3 loop reads CASSFPGPNQPQHF. The CDR3 coding sequence is TGTGCCAGCAGCTTTCCGGGCCCCAATCAGCCCCAGCATTTT.

This clonotype has more than one count but fewer than ten. The chain uses TRBV21-1 and TRBJ1-1; the listed D gene, TRBD1, was not tested against the DNA. TRBV21-1 is flagged as a pseudogene. The CDR3 contains 13 residues. CDR3 nucleotides: TGTGCCAGCGACGACAGAAAGAACACTGAAGCTTTCTTT. This codes for CASDDRKNTEAFF.

The rearrangement joins TRBV7-2 to TRBJ2-2; D not certain. Germline lookup yields CDR1 SGHTA and CDR2 FQGNSA. The CDR3 totals 14 residues. V was pared by 0 bases and J by 5 bases, with 7 bases between. The CDR3 is CASSLALETGELFF. In nucleotides, the CDR3 is TGTGCCAGCAGCTTAGCTTTGGAAACCGGGGAGCTGTTTTTT. The full variable domain, with the rest looked up from reference TRBV7-2 and TRBJ2-2, is GAGVSQSPSNKVTEKGKDVELRCDPISGHTALYWYRQSLGQGLEFLIYFQGNSAPDKSGLPSDRFSAERTGGSVSTLTIQRTQQEDSAVYLCASSLALETGELFFGEGSRLTVL.

This clonotype was detected a few times. The chain joins TRBV19 to TRBJ1-5, with a tentative D call TRBD1 (6 bases). Trimming stripped 2 bases from V and 6 bases from J, with 8 bases between. The germline V gene has CDR1 LNHDA and CDR2 SQIVND (reference sequence). The CDR3 is 13 amino acids. CDR3 sequence: CASSISRGQPQHF. The DNA for the CDR3 is TGTGCCAGTAGTATATCCAGGGGTCAGCCCCAGCATTTT.

The V gene is TRBV12-3 or TRBV12-4, the J gene TRBJ1-2, with no clear D. V lost 3 bases and J lost 4, with 9 bases in between. The length of the CDR3 is 13 residues. The DNA of the CDR3 is TGTGCCAGCAGTTTTAGTGGCCTCTATGGCTACACCTTC. Encoded protein: CASSFSGLYGYTF.

This clonotype was seen a few times. The gene calls are TRBV6-1 and TRBJ1-5, with 7 bases fitting TRBD1. J was trimmed by 6 bases and V by 8 bases; bases with no gene match: 7. The germline V gene has CDR1 MNHNS and CDR2 SASEGT. The CDR3 has 13 amino acids. Here the CDR3 reads CASLEAGGQPQHF. The CDR3 DNA follows: TGTGCCAGCCTTGAGGCAGGGGGTCAGCCCCAGCATTTT.

This chain links TRBV11-1 with TRBJ2-2, with D unresolved. Trimming stripped 7 bases from V and 4 bases from J, with 19 bases between. The CDR3 runs to 16 residues. CDR1 SGHAT and CDR2 FQDESV come from the germline V gene (reference sequence). CDR3 nucleotide sequence: TGTGCCAGCACCGGTATAGGCCTGAGAATCACCGGGGAGCTGTTTTTT. Amino acid sequence: CASTGIGLRITGELFF.

The table lists this clonotype with a few counts. The chain joins TRBV20-1 to TRBJ1-3; no firm D call. CDR3 size: 12 residues. Germline V gene sequence: CDR1 DFQATT, CDR2 SNEGSKA (reference sequence). V lost 6 bases to trimming and J lost 6 bases, with 12 bases between them. This CDR3 is CSALDRPNTIYF. CDR3 DNA sequence: TGCAGTGCCCTGGACCGGCCAAACACCATATATTTT.

The chain is built from TRBV12-3 or TRBV12-4 and TRBJ1-2; TRBD1 is a possible D gene (6 bases). V dropped 6 bases and J dropped 0 bases, with 17 bases sitting between them. The CDR3 has 16 residues. The CDR3 protein is CASRKQGGVANYGYTF. CDR3 nucleotide sequence: TGTGCCAGCAGGAAACAGGGAGGGGTAGCTAACTATGGCTACACCTTC.

This clonotype was detected only a few times. V is TRBV4-2 and J is TRBJ1-2; D ambiguous. Trimming shortened V by 2 bases and J by 4 bases, and 8 bases separated the two germline ends. CDR1 and CDR2 (germline): LGHNA, YNFKEQ. This CDR3 is built from 13 residues. The CDR3 region is CASSQQEGYGYTF. The DNA for the CDR3 is TGTGCCAGCAGCCAACAGGAGGGCTATGGCTACACCTTC.